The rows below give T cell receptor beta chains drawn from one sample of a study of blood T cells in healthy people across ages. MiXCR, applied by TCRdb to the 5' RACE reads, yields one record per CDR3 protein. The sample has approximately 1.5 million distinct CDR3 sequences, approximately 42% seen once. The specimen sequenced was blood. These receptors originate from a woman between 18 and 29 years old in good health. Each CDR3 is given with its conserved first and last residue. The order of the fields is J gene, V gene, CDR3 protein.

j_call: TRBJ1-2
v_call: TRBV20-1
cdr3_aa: CSASPGDYLYGYTF

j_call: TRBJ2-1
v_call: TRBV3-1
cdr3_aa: CASSKAGGQYNEQFF

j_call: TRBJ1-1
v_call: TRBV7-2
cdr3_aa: CASRGRARMNTEAFF

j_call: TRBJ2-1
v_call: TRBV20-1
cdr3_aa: CSPKASGNNEQFF

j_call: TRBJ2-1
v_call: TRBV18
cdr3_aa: CASSKGLAGPASYNEQFF

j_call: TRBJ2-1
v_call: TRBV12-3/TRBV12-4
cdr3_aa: CASSLDSGKMGEQFF

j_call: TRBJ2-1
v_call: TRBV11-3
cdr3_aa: CASSPRGGGVDEQFF

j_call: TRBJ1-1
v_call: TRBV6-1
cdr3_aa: CASSPKRVTEAFF

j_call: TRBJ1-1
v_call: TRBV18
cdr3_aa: CASSPEGNRGGEAFF

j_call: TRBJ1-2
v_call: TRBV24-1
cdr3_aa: CATSDRTATFGYTF

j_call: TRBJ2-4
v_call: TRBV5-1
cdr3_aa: CASSFFTGEQYF

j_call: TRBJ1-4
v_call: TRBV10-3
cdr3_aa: CAISTGPNGKLFF

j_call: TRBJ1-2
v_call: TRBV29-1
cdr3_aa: CSVGPRQALHYGYTF

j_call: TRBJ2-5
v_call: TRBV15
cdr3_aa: CATSRSLQETQYF

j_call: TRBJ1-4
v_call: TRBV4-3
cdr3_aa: CASSQGSGINEKLFF

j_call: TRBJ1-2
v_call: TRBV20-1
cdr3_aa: CSARLGDYGYTF

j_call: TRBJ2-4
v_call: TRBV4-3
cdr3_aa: CASSQERVGVQYF

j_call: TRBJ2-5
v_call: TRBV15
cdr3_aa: CASSIGGAQETQYF

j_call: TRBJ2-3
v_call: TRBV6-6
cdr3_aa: CASILQGYTDTQYF

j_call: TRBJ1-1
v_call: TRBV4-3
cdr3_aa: CASSQDTGTKAFF

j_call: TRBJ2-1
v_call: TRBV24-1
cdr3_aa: CATSAVGFNEQFF

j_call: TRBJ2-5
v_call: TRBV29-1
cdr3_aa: CSFTHGTFRQETQYF

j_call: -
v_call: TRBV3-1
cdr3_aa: CASSRNTGGVYNEQYF

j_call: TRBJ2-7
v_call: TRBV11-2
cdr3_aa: CASSPPVKPYEQYF

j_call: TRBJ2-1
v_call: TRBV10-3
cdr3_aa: CAISDTGYNEQFF

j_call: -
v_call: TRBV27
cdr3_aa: CATSQRGYNEQYF

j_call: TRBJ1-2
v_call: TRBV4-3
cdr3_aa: CASSQELGQRGYTF

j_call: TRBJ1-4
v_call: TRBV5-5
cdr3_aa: CASGSSLLRNEKLFF

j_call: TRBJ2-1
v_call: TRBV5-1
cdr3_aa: CASSLPRTSGGYNEQFF

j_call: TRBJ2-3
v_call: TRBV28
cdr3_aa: CASSLMGLAWDTQYF

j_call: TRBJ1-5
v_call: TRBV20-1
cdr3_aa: CSATGGGGSQPQHF

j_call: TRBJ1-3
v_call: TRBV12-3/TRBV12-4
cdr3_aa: CASITAMGTIYF

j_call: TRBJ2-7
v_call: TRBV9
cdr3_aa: CASSVAERVSSYEQYF

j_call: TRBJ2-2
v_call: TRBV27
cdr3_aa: CASSNGAGTGELFF

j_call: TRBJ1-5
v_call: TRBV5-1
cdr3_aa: CASSIGQDQPQHF

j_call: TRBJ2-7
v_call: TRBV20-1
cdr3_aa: CSARVGGSWSYEQYF

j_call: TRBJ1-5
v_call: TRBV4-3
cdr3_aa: CASSQDRRYSNQPQHF

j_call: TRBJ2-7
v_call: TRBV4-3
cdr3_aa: CASSQGWPGSYEQYF

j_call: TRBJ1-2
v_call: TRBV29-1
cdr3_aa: CSVGGFGRINYGYTF

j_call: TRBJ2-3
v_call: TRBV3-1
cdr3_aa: CASSRLGTGVPDTQYF

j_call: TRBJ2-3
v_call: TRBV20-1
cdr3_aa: CSTTDGRTTDTQYF

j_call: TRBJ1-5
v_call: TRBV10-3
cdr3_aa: CAISESSNQPRHF

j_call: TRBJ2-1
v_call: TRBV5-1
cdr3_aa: CASKVLWLDYNEQFF

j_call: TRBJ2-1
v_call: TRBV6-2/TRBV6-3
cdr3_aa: CASSYWTDNEQLF

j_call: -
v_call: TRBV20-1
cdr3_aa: CSASTSNYEQYF

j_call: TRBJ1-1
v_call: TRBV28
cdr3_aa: CASRSPGFGAFF

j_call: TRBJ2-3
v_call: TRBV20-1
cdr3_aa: CSAGTSGRPTQYF

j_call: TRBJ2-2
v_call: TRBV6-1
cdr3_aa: CASSVKGGGELFF

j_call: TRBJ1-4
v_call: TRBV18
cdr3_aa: CASSPPGSTNEKLFF

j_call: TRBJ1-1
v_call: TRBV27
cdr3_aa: CASSRRLSTEAFF

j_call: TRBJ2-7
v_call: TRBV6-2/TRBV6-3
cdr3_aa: CASSYPGSSYEQYF

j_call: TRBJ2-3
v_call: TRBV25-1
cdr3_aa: CASSEYKGGAPKGLADTDTQYF

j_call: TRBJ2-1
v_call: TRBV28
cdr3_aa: CASRGDRDGNEQFF